This T cell receptor beta chain was sequenced for a study of cytomegalovirus exposure and HLA in healthy donors (dated by TCRdb to the late 2010s). Some background on the complete study: An earlier analysis of some 600 of the donors reported 276 Gb of sequence data and 117 million unique TCR beta sequences obtained from around 170 million T cells. Roughly 300 gigabases of sequencing data and approximately 93 million unique TCR sequences were included in an early release covering roughly 600 HLA-typed donors. Among the roughly 380 genotyped donors, around 81% belonged to the genetic ancestry cluster associated with self-reported Caucasian donors. The study aimed to test whether signatures of past pathogen exposure could be identified by cataloging public T cell receptors. The study profiled the T cell repertoires of 500 to 800 subjects by immunosequencing and related them to cytomegalovirus serostatus. A separate validation cohort of roughly 130 different subjects was used in addition to the approximately 700-subject first cohort. High-throughput TCR immunosequencing, statistical association of individual TCRs with disease status, and machine learning were combined to predict cytomegalovirus infection status. A later analysis re-analyzed previously published TCR beta repertoires from roughly 600 donors and added high-resolution HLA genotyping to study TCR occurrence patterns. Rather than drawing on any new phenotypic data, the later analysis identified candidate immune exposures from TCR beta sequences and the way those sequences occurred across donors. An earlier analysis of some 600 of the donors applied high-throughput TCR beta sequencing to assess whether each TCR beta V gene segment acted as functional or pseudogenic. Donor age, sex, ethnicity and CMV serostatus were compiled alongside the repertoire data. In a later genetic analysis, genome-wide SNP genotypes for about 65% of the roughly 670 donors were used, and that subset was treated as a discovery cohort. All discovery cohort repertoires had been generated using a single sequencing platform. Class I and class II HLA loci were covered by the typing at four-digit resolution. Typing coverage differed by locus: A, B, C, DRB1 and DQB1 were typed in about 629-640 donors, DQA1 in approximately 520, DPA1 in approximately 610, and DPB1 in around 490. Four to six DR-DQ haplotypes were handled as single units for association and clustering, since linkage in the cohort was strong. On average, 235,054 unique TCR beta nucleotide sequences were sequenced per donor among more than 350 genotyped donors of the cohort, with 15% to 20% of those sequences being non-productive. The paper's findings and limits, for the study overall: Correlated functional status among segregating V segments might reflect linkage disequilibrium, but an unknown experimental factor could not be ruled out. Most TCR sequences were seen in very few donors, while some public TCRs were found in many individuals. The authors suggested that the approach could potentially be extended to other disease states and immunological phenotypes. According to a later analysis, parvovirus B19, influenza, CMV and Epstein-Barr virus appeared linked to several top co-occurrence clusters. A later analysis found that HLA-associated TCR beta chains were more clonally expanded and had lower generation probabilities than equally common non-associated chains. The 87-base-pair reads could not distinguish some IMGT-functional V segments, including TRBV6-2 and TRBV6-3, so those segments were excluded. A later genetic analysis reported fewer N-insertions in productive TCRs among donors in an Asian-associated ancestry cluster than the roughly 700-donor mean. An association between a missense DCLRE1C variant and V-gene and J-gene trimming of TCR beta chains was found in a later genetic analysis and replicated in an independent cohort. In vitro tests confirmed that a few of the cytomegalovirus-associated TCR beta chains recognize cytomegalovirus antigens. Because counts were too low, seventeen rarely observed V segments, including chromosome 9 orphons, were excluded from the earlier analysis of some 590 of the donors. Presence/absence analyses assumed roughly uniform sequencing depth across donors, an assumption that may not hold. The study gave a list of some 150 TCR beta chains associated with cytomegalovirus. When HLA alleles, especially DR and DQ, strongly co-occurred, attributing TCR associations to individual alleles was difficult. Immune exposure information for the cohort was limited to CMV serostatus. An earlier analysis of several hundred of the donors showed that most TCR beta V segments appeared in productive rearrangements either about 87% or about 30% of the time, which broadly matched IMGT annotations. Most CMV-associated TCR beta chains appeared to be HLA-restricted in a later analysis, and the HLA associations seemed to be driven largely by CMV exposure. A further reported finding was that TCR beta sequences accurately predicted the HLA-A and HLA-B alleles for most subjects in the first cohort. The sequencing pipeline was judged likely to have produced a cluster of highly shared sequence variants as a technical artifact. The cohort was sequenced for TCR beta chains only, and without alpha or paired-chain data the features that could be detected were limited. In a later analysis, the rate of TCR association differed among HLA loci, with DRB1 alleles having the most associated TCRs and HLA-C alleles having the fewest. Cytomegalovirus status was reported to be diagnosed by the classifier with high specificity and sensitivity in both the original and validation cohorts. Because some donors lacked HLA typing at each locus, the association tests relied only on the typed subset. Specific HLA alleles were associated with more than 15,000 TCR beta sequences at a false discovery rate of 0.05 in a later analysis.

The CDR3 holds 16 amino acids from the cysteine to the phenylalanine. The sequence is cut down to CDR3 DNA, 48 bases in frame from base 1. Compared with germline, V lacks 4 bases and J lacks 2 bases; bases without a gene match: 6. The germline V gene (reference sequence) provides CDR1 SGHNT and CDR2 YYREEE. The cohort was made up of under 800 healthy bone marrow donors. At the time of sampling, every cohort member was nominally healthy, though immune exposures that went unrecorded were likely present. The donor was CMV seronegative and belonged to the group of 350 or so seronegative cohort members. Every donor gave a peripheral blood sample, and the peripheral blood mononuclear cells from that sample were used for TCR beta sequencing. The Qiagen DNeasy Blood Extraction Kit was used to extract genomic DNA from the blood cell samples. Libraries were built with the immunoSEQ multiplex PCR assay. The multiplex PCR relied on a mix of 60 forward primers for TCR Vbeta segments and 13 reverse primers for TCR Jbeta segments. The CDR3 region of rearranged TCR beta genes was amplified from genomic DNA with a multiplex PCR assay. The amplified TCR beta libraries were sequenced on the Illumina HiSeq System as 87-base-pair reads. The published analysis was carried out like this. In a later analysis, tens of millions of unique TCR beta chains were counted across the roughly 610 repertoires, and around 10 million of these chains were shared by at least two donors. Raw reads were error-corrected and collapsed into unique sequences by a nearest-neighbor algorithm in which closely related sequences were merged to remove PCR and sequencing errors. CDR3 sequences were aligned to IMGT reference sequences to assign V, D and J gene segments. For a sequence to be retained, a match of at least six nucleotides to both a V gene segment and a J gene segment was required. A rearrangement counted as productive if the CDR3 had no stop codons and remained in frame with V and J, and every other rearrangement counted as non-productive. CDR3 was defined by IMGT convention, running from the second conserved V-encoded cysteine to the conserved J-encoded phenylalanine. The earlier analysis of 450 to 750 of the donors excluded any sequence lacking an unambiguous match to a single V gene segment. An earlier analysis of a few hundred of the donors called V segments functional above 56.7% productive rearrangements and segregating when the between-donor standard deviation exceeded 5%. To diagnose cytomegalovirus status from the catalog of TCR beta chain sequences, a statistical classification framework was built. A later analysis assigned V and J genes by comparing TCR nucleotide sequences with IMGT/GENE-DB human TR gene sequences. A later analysis assigned CDR3 sequences and most-parsimonious VDJ recombination scenarios with the TCRdist pipeline. In a later analysis, every TCR beta chain was defined by the combination of its CDR3 amino acid sequence and its V-gene family, and reads without a unique V-gene family were dropped. As a way to deal with suspected cross-contamination and a sequencing artifact, a later analysis dropped over 550 nucleotide sequences that were highly shared and had low generation probability. In a later analysis, a clonal expansion index for each public chain was calculated from normalized within-repertoire ranks of inferred template counts. In a later analysis, generation probabilities were computed using a VDJ recombination model fitted to out-of-frame rearrangements, and the results were checked against IGoR. In a later analysis, hypergeometric tests were used to score TCR-TCR, TCR-HLA and TCR-CMV co-occurrence, with a repertoire-size bias correction applied to TCR pairs. In a later analysis, false discovery rates were estimated by permuting HLA or CMV assignments 20 times. In a later analysis, co-occurring TCRs were grouped using DBSCAN, and TCRdist sequence similarity was added for clustering within HLA-allele-positive subsets. Repertoires with fewer than 30,000 or more than 120,000 public chains, plus five repertoires with anomalous nucleotide sharing, were excluded from co-occurrence clustering. The table was pulled from immuneACCESS by TCRdb, which kept in-frame rearrangements only. Such tables lose some clones; where checked, under half of the loss comes from unresolved V genes, and the rest has no known cause. V and J calls and clone size are copied from that table; D and trimming were computed from the DNA. In all, the sample holds 190,000 or so clones, and over 65% of those were seen once. Roughly 0.095% of the sample is in the top ten clones.

Concerning this clone: Its binding antigen is unknown. The sample holds no much larger clone one base away, and base qualities are not on file.

The sample taken for sequencing was PBMCs. The chain is assembled from TRBV5-4 and TRBJ2-3, and 11 junctional nucleotides match TRBD2. The clonotype originates from a boy aged 2-15 years in good health and CMV-seronegative. CDR3 loop: CASSLTSGADTDTQYF. The DNA sequence is as follows: TGTGCCAGCAGCCTGACTAGCGGGGCGGACACAGATACGCAGTATTTT. Reference TRBV5-4 and TRBJ2-3 proteins supply the regions before and after the CDR3; the full variable domain is: ETGVTQSPTHLIKTRGQQVTLRCSSQSGHNTVSWYQQALGQGPQFIFQYYREEENGRGNFPPRFSGLQFPNYSSELNVNALELDDSALYLCASSLTSGADTDTQYFGPGTRLTVL.